This T cell receptor beta chain was obtained from a study of CD8+ T cells in alopecia areata. For the study at large: Treated patients received oral tofacitinib, 5 to 10 mg twice daily.

TCR sequencing used cDNA made by reverse transcription of extracted RNA. TCRdb keeps only in-frame clones here, not all; method: immunoSEQ multiplex PCR. The top ten clones hold around 16% of a sample with roughly 92,000 clones, about three quarters of them seen once. The treatment: oral pan-JAK inhibitor, 5-10 mg twice daily. V lost 6 bases and J lost 3, with 11 bases in between. This CDR3 region has 13 residues. Germline CDR1 SQVTM, CDR2 ANQGSEA. This clone has a handful of counts. Its antigen is as yet unknown. Study-wide results and limits: Administration of tofacitinib significantly diminished scalp clonality and expanded CD8+ clones within the top 100.

The TCR originated in a human donor with alopecia areata. Source: CD8+ T cells sorted from blood, taken between weeks 43 and 45, from a patient treated with tofacitinib. V usage is TRBV29-1 and J usage is TRBJ2-2, with a tentative D call TRBD2 (5 bases). The CDR3 sequence is CSVQTGYTGELFF. CDR3 nucleotide sequence: TGCAGCGTACAAACGGGGTACACCGGGGAGCTGTTTTTT.